The present TCR beta chain was sequenced within a study of cytomegalovirus exposure and HLA in healthy donors. Study conclusions and caveats: Later on, an analysis showed TCR association rates differing by HLA locus, with DRB1 the most and HLA-C the fewest. Trimming of TCR beta V- and J-genes showed a link, identified in a later analysis, to a missense DCLRE1C variant.

Germline V gene data show CDR1 as DFQATT and CDR2 as SNEGSKA (reference sequence). The CDR3 sequence is 11 residues long. V gave up 6 bases and J gave up 9 bases, with 12 bases separating them. The PCR contained 60 Vbeta and 13 Jbeta primers. Per the original data handling: Tens of millions of unique TCR beta chains, 10 million to 13 million of them shared, were counted by a later analysis. The repertoire was sequenced with immunoSEQ multiplex PCR; TCRdb's copy has only in-frame clones and lacks some. That table supplies the V and J calls and clone size; D and trimming were determined from the DNA. The sample consists of roughly 160,000 clones, around four fifths of them appearing once. Of note for this clone: The antigen is unknown.

The origin of this receptor is a man in his forties or fifties in good health and CMV-seropositive. V and J are TRBV20-1 and TRBJ1-5, with D perhaps matching TRBD1 (6 bases). The sample was PBMCs. The CDR3 DNA reads as TGCAGTGCCGAACAGGGCCGGCCCCAGCATTTT. Amino acid sequence: CSAEQGRPQHF.